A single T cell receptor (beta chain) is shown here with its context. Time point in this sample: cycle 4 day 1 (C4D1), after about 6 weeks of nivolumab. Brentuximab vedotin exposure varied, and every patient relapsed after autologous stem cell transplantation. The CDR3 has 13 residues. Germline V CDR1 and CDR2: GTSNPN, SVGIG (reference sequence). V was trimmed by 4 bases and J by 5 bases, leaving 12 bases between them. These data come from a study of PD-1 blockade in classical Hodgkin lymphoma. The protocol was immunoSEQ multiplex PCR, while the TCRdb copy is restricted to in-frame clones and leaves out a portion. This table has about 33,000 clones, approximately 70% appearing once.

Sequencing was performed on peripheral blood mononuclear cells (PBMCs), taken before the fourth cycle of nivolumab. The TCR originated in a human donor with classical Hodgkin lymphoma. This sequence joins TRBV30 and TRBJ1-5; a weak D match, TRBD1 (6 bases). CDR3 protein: CAWNGGRDQPQHF. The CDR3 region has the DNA TGTGCCTGGAATGGGGGGCGAGATCAGCCCCAGCATTTT.